The rows below give T cell receptor beta chains drawn from one sample of a study of graft-versus-host responses after intestinal transplantation. TCRdb's table, derived via immunoSEQ multiplex PCR, lists solely in-frame clones and lacks some. The data hold nearly 25,000 clones, with 40% observed a single time. The sample here was alloreactive CD4+ T cells from a mixed lymphocyte reaction culture, taken before intestinal transplant. The receptor set was obtained from a human patient who received an intestinal transplant. Both conserved end residues are part of each CDR3. Fields, in order: V gene, clone size, J gene, D gene, CDR3 protein, CDR3 DNA. D genes are given only for firm matches. Where a row states a size, it is once, few, many or the class of an expanded clone; other rows omit it.

v_gene: TRBV5-6
abundance: few
j_gene: TRBJ2-7
d_gene: NA
CDR3aa: CASSFGLGPPSSYEQYF
CDR3nt: TGTGCCAGCAGCTTCGGTTTGGGGCCGCCCAGCTCCTACGAGCAGTACTTC

v_gene: TRBV7-2
abundance: few
j_gene: TRBJ1-5
d_gene: TRBD1
CDR3aa: CASSWTGNSNQPQHF
CDR3nt: TGTGCCAGCAGCTGGACAGGGAATAGCAATCAGCCCCAGCATTTT

v_gene: TRBV13
abundance: few
j_gene: TRBJ2-7
d_gene: NA
CDR3aa: CASSLGTGRAGANEQYF
CDR3nt: TGTGCCAGCAGCTTAGGGACAGGGAGAGCGGGAGCTAACGAGCAGTACTTC

v_gene: TRBV27
abundance: few
j_gene: TRBJ1-2
d_gene: TRBD1
CDR3aa: CASSFLGQGNYGYTF
CDR3nt: TGTGCCAGCAGTTTCCTCGGACAGGGGAACTATGGCTACACCTTC

v_gene: TRBV7-8
abundance: NA
j_gene: TRBJ1-4
d_gene: NA
CDR3aa: CASSLALAGEKLFF
CDR3nt: TGTGCCAGCAGCTTAGCGCTGGCGGGTGAAAAACTGTTTTTT

v_gene: TRBV5-1
abundance: NA
j_gene: TRBJ2-1
d_gene: TRBD2
CDR3aa: CASSSPSGYNEQFF
CDR3nt: TGCGCCAGCAGCTCGCCTAGCGGGTACAATGAGCAGTTCTTC

v_gene: TRBV4-3
abundance: few
j_gene: TRBJ1-1
d_gene: NA
CDR3aa: CASSQVQGLTEAFF
CDR3nt: TGCGCCAGCAGCCAAGTACAGGGTTTAACTGAAGCTTTCTTT

v_gene: TRBV2
abundance: NA
j_gene: TRBJ1-2
d_gene: NA
CDR3aa: CASSAGFRAGYGYTF
CDR3nt: TGTGCCAGCAGCGCAGGTTTCAGGGCCGGCTATGGCTACACCTTC

v_gene: TRBV10-3
abundance: few
j_gene: TRBJ2-3
d_gene: NA
CDR3aa: CADTAAGQGPDTQYF
CDR3nt: TGTGCGGACACGGCCGCAGGTCAGGGGCCAGATACGCAGTATTTT

v_gene: TRBV30
abundance: few
j_gene: TRBJ1-5
d_gene: NA
CDR3aa: CAWSSGWPSKNQPQHF
CDR3nt: TGTGCCTGGAGTTCGGGGTGGCCGAGCAAGAATCAGCCCCAGCATTTT

v_gene: TRBV28
abundance: once
j_gene: TRBJ1-5
d_gene: TRBD1
CDR3aa: CASSFRTGTQPQHF
CDR3nt: TGTGCCAGCAGTTTCCGGACAGGTACTCAGCCCCAGCATTTT

v_gene: TRBV19
abundance: NA
j_gene: TRBJ1-2
d_gene: NA
CDR3aa: CASSISASDSYYGYTF
CDR3nt: TGTGCCAGTAGTATCTCGGCTTCGGACAGTTACTATGGCTACACCTTC

v_gene: TRBV29-1
abundance: NA
j_gene: TRBJ1-5
d_gene: NA
CDR3aa: CSVGDSYSNQPQHF
CDR3nt: TGCAGCGTAGGCGACAGTTATAGCAATCAGCCCCAGCATTTT

v_gene: TRBV30
abundance: NA
j_gene: TRBJ2-3
d_gene: NA
CDR3aa: CAWSARLSGTDTQYF
CDR3nt: TGTGCCTGGAGTGCCAGACTAAGCGGCACAGATACGCAGTATTTT

v_gene: TRBV5-1
abundance: NA
j_gene: TRBJ1-2
d_gene: TRBD1
CDR3aa: CASSLTGDNYGYTF
CDR3nt: TGCGCCAGCAGCTTGACAGGGGACAACTATGGCTACACCTTC

v_gene: TRBV4-1
abundance: NA
j_gene: TRBJ2-2
d_gene: NA
CDR3aa: CASSRSYLGQNTGELFF
CDR3nt: TGCGCCAGCAGCCGATCCTATTTGGGACAGAACACCGGGGAGCTGTTTTTT